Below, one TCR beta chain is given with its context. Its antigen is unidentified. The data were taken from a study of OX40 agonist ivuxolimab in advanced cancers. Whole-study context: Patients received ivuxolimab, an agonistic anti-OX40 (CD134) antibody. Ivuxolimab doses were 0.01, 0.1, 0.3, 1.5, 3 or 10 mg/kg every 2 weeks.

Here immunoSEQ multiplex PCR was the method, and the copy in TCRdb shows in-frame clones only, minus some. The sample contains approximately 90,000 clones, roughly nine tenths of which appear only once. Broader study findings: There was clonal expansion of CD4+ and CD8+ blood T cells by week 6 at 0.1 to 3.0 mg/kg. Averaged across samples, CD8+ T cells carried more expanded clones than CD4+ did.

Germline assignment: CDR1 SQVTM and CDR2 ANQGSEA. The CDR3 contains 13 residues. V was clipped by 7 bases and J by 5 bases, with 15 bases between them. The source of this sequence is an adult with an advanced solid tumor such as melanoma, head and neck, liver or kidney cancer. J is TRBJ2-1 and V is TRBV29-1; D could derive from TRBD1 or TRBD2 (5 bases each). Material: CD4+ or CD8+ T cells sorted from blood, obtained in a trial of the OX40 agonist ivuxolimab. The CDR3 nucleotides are TGCAGCGCCCAAACGGGACCGAACAATGAGCAGTTCTTC. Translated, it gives CSAQTGPNNEQFF.